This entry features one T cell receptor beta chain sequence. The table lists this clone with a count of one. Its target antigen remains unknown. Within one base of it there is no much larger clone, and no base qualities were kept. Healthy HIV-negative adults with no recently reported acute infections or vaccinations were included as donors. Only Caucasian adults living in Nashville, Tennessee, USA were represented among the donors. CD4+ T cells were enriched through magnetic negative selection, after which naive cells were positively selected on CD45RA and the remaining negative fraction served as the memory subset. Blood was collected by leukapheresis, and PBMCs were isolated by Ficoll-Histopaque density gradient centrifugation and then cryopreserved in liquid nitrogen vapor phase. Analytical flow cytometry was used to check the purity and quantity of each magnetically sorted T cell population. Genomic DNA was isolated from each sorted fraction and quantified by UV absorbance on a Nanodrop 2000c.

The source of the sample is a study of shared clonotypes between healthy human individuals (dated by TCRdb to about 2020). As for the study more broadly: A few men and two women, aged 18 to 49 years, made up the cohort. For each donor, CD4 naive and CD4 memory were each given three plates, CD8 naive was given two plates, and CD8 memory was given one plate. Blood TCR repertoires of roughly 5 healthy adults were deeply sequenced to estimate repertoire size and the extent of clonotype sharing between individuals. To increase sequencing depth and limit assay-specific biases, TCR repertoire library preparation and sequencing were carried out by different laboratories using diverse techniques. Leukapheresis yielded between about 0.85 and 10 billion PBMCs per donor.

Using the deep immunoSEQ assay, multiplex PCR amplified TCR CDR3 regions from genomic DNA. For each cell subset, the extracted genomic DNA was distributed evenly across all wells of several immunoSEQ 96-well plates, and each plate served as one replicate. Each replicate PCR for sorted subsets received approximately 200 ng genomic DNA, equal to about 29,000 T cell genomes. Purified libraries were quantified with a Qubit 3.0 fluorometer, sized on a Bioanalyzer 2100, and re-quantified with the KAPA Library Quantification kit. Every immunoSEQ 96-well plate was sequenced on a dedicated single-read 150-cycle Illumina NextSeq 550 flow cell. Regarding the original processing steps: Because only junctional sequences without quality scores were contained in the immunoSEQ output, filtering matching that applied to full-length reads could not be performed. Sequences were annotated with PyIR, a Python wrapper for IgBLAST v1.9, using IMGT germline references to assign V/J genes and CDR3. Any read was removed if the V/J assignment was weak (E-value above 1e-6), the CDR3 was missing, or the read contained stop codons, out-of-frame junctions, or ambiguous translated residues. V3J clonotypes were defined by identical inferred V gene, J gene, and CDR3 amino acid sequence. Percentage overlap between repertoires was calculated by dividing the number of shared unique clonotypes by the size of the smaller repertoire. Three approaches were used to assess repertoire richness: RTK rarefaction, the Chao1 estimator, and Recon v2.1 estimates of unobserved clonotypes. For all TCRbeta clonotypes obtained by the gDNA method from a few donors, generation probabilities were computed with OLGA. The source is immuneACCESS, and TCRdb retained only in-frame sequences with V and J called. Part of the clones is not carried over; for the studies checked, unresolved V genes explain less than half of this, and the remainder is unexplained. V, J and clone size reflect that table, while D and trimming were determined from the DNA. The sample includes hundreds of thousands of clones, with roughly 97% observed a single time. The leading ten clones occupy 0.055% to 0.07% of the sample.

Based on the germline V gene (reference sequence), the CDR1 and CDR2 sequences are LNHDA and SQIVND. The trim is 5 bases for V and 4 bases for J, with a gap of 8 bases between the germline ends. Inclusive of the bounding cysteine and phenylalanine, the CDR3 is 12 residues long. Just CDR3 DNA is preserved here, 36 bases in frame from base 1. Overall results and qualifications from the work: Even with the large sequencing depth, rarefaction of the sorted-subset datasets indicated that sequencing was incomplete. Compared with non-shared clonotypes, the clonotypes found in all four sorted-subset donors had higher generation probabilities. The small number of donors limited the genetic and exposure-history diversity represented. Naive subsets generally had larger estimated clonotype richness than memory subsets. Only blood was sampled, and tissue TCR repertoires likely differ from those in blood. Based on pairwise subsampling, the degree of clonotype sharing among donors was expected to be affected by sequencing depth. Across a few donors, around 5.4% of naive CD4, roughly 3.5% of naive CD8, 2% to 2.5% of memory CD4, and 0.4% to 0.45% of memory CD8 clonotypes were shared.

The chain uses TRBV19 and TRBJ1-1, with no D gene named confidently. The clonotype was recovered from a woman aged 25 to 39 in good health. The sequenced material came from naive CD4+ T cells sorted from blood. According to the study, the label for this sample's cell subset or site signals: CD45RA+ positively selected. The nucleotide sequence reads TGTGCCAGTAGTCAGTTCGGCACTGAAGCTTTCTTT. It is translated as CASSQFGTEAFF.